This TCR beta chain was identified in a study of blood T cells in healthy people across ages. It was with a sample-barcoded 5' primer and a J-beta primer mix that a second PCR of roughly 7 to 12 cycles was run. From the 5' RACE reads, TCRdb called clonotypes with MiXCR, one entry per CDR3 protein. In the table there are 800,000 to 1,000,000 distinct CDR3 sequences, around 46% of which are singletons. This CDR3 region has 15 residues. The germline CDR1 and CDR2 sequences are MGHDK and SYGVNS. Trimming left V 5 bases short and J 0 bases short, with 11 bases between. Each donor was a healthy Caucasian individual from Russia, aged 6 to 90.

This sequence was found in a man between 25 and 39 years old in good health. The sample was blood. The V gene is TRBV25-1, the J gene TRBJ2-1, with D perhaps TRBD2 (5 bases). For the CDR3, the DNA is TGTGCCAGCAGTTCGCCGACTATCTCCTACAATGAGCAGTTCTTC. Its translation: CASSSPTISYNEQFF.